This TCR beta chain was recovered during a study of blood T cell repertoires in COVID-19. Whole-study context: In each case, the material was cDNA or gDNA derived from T cells, B-cell-depleted T cells, or PBMCs.

The data were produced by immunoSEQ multiplex PCR, yet TCRdb's version contains in-frame clones alone and is incomplete. The sample lists 99,000 or so clones; 81% were seen once. V was clipped by 0 bases and J by 9 bases, with 10 bases between them. This CDR3 region has 13 residues. CDR1 SGHRS and CDR2 YFSETQ come from the germline V gene. The chain links TRBV5-1 to TRBJ1-5; D gene uncertain. The receptor comes from a woman in her seventies with acute or convalescent COVID-19. Sequenced: peripheral blood. CDR3 sequence (DNA): TGCGCCAGCAGCTTGGGCGAAGCGGGGCCCCAGCATTTT. This codes for CASSLGEAGPQHF.